This record covers a single T cell receptor (beta chain). Repertoires were generated with immunoSEQ multiplex PCR, while TCRdb's copy carries only in-frame clones and drops some. The sample has approximately 2.4 million clones; approximately 94% are singletons. These data belong to a study of shared clonotypes between healthy human individuals. In the study overall: The donor group consisted of a couple of women and a few men, aged 18 to 49.

Germline lookup yields CDR1 SGHRS and CDR2 YFSETQ. V lost 4 bases and J lost 2, with 17 bases in between. CDR3 size: 16 residues. The TCR sequence derives from a young man in good health. The sample taken for sequencing was naive CD4+ T cells sorted from blood. This sample's subset: CD45RA+ positively selected. The chain carries TRBV5-1 and TRBJ2-3; D is ambiguous. Here the CDR3 DNA reads TGCGCCAGCAGCATTGTGGTGGCAGCTACCACAGATACGCAGTATTTT. It specifies CASSIVVAATTDTQYF.